The 9 T cell receptor beta chains below come from one sample, sequenced in a study of cytomegalovirus exposure and HLA in healthy donors. PCR used 60 Vbeta primers and 13 Jbeta primers. Clones were sequenced by immunoSEQ multiplex PCR, and TCRdb holds only the in-frame ones, with some missing. The sample yields some 99,000 clones, 76% seen once. Sequenced material: PBMCs. The receptors were sampled from a woman between 50 and 59 years old in good health and CMV-seropositive.

The rearrangement links TRBV7-9 to TRBJ2-5; TRBD1 matches 9 bases. CDR3 size: 14 residues. The V segment lost 2 bases and the J segment 3 bases; nucleotides outside the gene matches: 1. CDR1 is SEHNR and CDR2 is FQNEAQ in the germline V gene (reference sequence). CDR3 amino acids: CASSLWDREETQYF. Here the CDR3 DNA reads TGTGCCAGCAGCTTATGGGACAGGGAAGAGACCCAGTACTTC.

The rearrangement links TRBV7-2 to TRBJ2-1; 9 bases are a match to TRBD1. Germline loops: CDR1 SGHTA, CDR2 FQGNSA. The V gene end was trimmed by 4 bases and the J gene end by 8 bases; junction bases not matched to a gene: 9. This CDR3 comprises 15 residues. As DNA, the CDR3 is TGTGCCAGCAGCTCGAGGGGACAGGGCAATTATGAGCAGTTCTTC. Amino acids: CASSSRGQGNYEQFF.

The chain uses TRBV19 and TRBJ2-2; 9 nucleotides align to TRBD2. V gave up 8 bases and J gave up 5 bases; unmatched junction bases: 6. There are 14 residues in the CDR3. Per the germline V gene, CDR1 is LNHDA and CDR2 is SQIVND (reference sequence). CDR3 coding DNA: TGTGCCAGTGCGGGGGGGTGGACGACCGGGGAGCTGTTTTTT. Amino acids: CASAGGWTTGELFF.

The rearrangement links TRBV27 to TRBJ1-2; 9 nucleotides line up with TRBD1. Germline V CDR1 and CDR2: MNHEY, SMNVEV (reference sequence). V was pared by 2 bases and J by 8 bases, with 6 bases of the junction left unmatched. The length of the CDR3 is 14 residues. CDR3 amino acids: CASSLGGTGTGYTF. CDR3 in DNA: TGTGCCAGCAGTTTAGGGGGGACAGGGACGGGCTACACCTTC.

The chain employs TRBV7-9 and TRBJ1-2, with D possibly matching TRBD1 (5 bases). The CDR3 totals 13 residues. Trimming stripped 5 bases from V and 0 bases from J, with 7 bases between. The germline V gene encodes CDR1 SEHNR and CDR2 FQNEAQ (reference sequence). DNA for the CDR3: TGTGCCAGCAGCCCACAGGCTAACTATGGCTACACCTTC. It translates to CASSPQANYGYTF.

The chain links TRBV19 to TRBJ1-2, with TRBD1 as a possible D gene (5 bases). CDR1 is LNHDA and CDR2 is SQIVND in the germline V gene (reference sequence). There are 13 residues in the CDR3. Trimming removed 3 bases at V and 6 bases at J, with 11 bases between. CDR3 sequence: CASSILGAHGYTF. CDR3 nucleotide sequence: TGTGCCAGTAGTATTCTAGGGGCGCATGGCTACACCTTC.

The J gene is TRBJ1-1, the V gene TRBV20-1; D gene unclear. This CDR3 is 10 amino acids long. Germline lookup yields CDR1 DFQATT and CDR2 SNEGSKA (reference sequence). Trimming took off 5 bases at V and 4 bases at J, with 5 bases between the two ends. The CDR3 sequence: CSALSTEAFF. The CDR3 nucleotides are TGCAGTGCTCTGAGCACTGAAGCTTTCTTT.

This clone has just a few counts. This sequence joins TRBV5-4 and TRBJ1-1; 7 nucleotides agree with TRBD1. The length of the CDR3 is 15 residues. The germline V gene has CDR1 SGHNT and CDR2 YYREEE (reference sequence). V lost 5 bases to trimming and J lost 1 base; unmatched junction nucleotides: 8. The chain's CDR3 is CASSSNRQGNTEAFF. The CDR3 region has the DNA TGTGCCAGCAGTTCCAACCGACAGGGGAACACTGAAGCTTTCTTT.

The V and J genes are TRBV4-3 and TRBJ1-3; 7 bases match TRBD1. Germline loops: CDR1 LGHNA, CDR2 YSLEER. The CDR3 loop spans 17 amino acids. The V gene end was trimmed by 0 bases and the J gene end by 0 bases; junction bases not matched to a gene: 5. The CDR3: CASSQDPGQSSGNTIYF. The CDR3 region has the DNA TGCGCCAGCAGCCAAGATCCGGGACAGAGCTCTGGAAACACCATATATTTT.